The clone carrying this T cell receptor beta chain was picked up many times. The antigen is unknown. This specimen comes from a study of T cell repertoires in cytomegalovirus infection. Study at large: Matching HLA type, along with CMV infection, was indicated by public TCR beta signatures.

TCRdb re-derived calls from the reads in MiXCR, one entry per CDR3 protein. The table shows nearly 650,000 distinct CDR3 sequences, with approximately 24% occurring only once. Overall study results and limits: Predominance within the ex vivo response was attributable to HLA-C-restricted CMV-specific TCR beta clonotypes.

Trimming took 2 bases from V and 4 from J; bases not matched to a gene: 3. The V gene's germline CDR1 is SGHVS and CDR2 FNYEAQ. This CDR3 contains 14 residues. V and J are TRBV7-6 and TRBJ2-3; TRBD2 matches at 7 bases. This TCR was recovered from a human donor in good health (CMV status not recorded). Some clones in this sample may be carry-over from other donors' samples. The sample was CD8+ T cells from PBMCs. The CDR3 is CASSLSSGPDTQYF. DNA for the CDR3: TGTGCCAGCAGCTTATCTAGCGGTCCAGATACGCAGTATTTT.